These T cell receptor beta chains were read from a single sample in a study of blood T cells in healthy people across ages. TCRdb processed the 5' RACE reads anew with MiXCR; each CDR3 protein has one entry. The sample has around 780,000 distinct CDR3 sequences, roughly three fifths seen once. Sequencing used blood. The receptors originated from a man aged 40-49 years in good health. The CDR3 runs from the conserved cysteine through the conserved F or W. D genes are given only for firm matches. Rows may omit the clone size; those that give it use once, few, many or a size class.

clone size | J gene | V gene | D gene | CDR3 protein | CDR3 DNA
- | TRBJ2-3 | TRBV2 | TRBD1 | CASSGQGSDTQYF | TGTGCCAGCAGTGGACAGGGCTCAGATACGCAGTATTTT
- | TRBJ2-7 | TRBV5-1 | - | CASSLNDGSYEQYF | TGCGCCAGCAGCTTAAATGACGGCTCCTACGAGCAGTACTTC
few | TRBJ2-1 | TRBV20-1 | TRBD2 | CSARDSAGGNEQFF | TGCAGTGCTAGAGATTCCGCCGGGGGGAATGAGCAGTTCTTC
few | TRBJ2-6 | TRBV28 | - | CASSFQGVGANVLTF | TGTGCCAGCAGTTTTCAGGGAGTTGGGGCCAACGTCCTGACTTTC
few | TRBJ2-7 | TRBV20-1 | - | CSACPKIVPRGGEQYF | TGCAGTGCTTGCCCCAAAATCGTCCCAAGGGGAGGCGAGCAGTACTTC
- | TRBJ1-1 | TRBV9 | - | CASSVDWGPPSTEAFF | TGTGCCAGCAGCGTAGACTGGGGTCCCCCGAGCACTGAAGCTTTCTTT
many | TRBJ2-7 | TRBV7-9 | TRBD1 | CASSPTGVSYEQYF | TGTGCCAGCAGCCCGACAGGGGTCTCCTACGAGCAGTACTTC
- | TRBJ2-7 | TRBV7-3 | - | CASSVGTSLGSYEQYF | TGTGCCAGCAGCGTCGGGACTTCCCTCGGCTCCTACGAGCAGTACTTC
- | TRBJ2-7 | TRBV7-3 | - | CASSFWGPFYEQYF | TGTGCCAGCAGCTTCTGGGGACCATTCTACGAGCAGTACTTC
- | TRBJ1-1 | TRBV6-6 | - | CASSYVLDTEAFF | TGTGCCAGCAGTTACGTTTTGGATACTGAAGCTTTCTTT
- | TRBJ2-5 | TRBV5-1 | - | CASSTGSTLEETQYF | TGCGCCAGCAGCACCGGGTCTACCCTAGAAGAGACCCAGTACTTC
few | TRBJ2-7 | TRBV7-2 | TRBD2 | CASSPNSGLSYEQYF | TGTGCCAGCAGCCCTAATAGCGGGCTCTCCTACGAGCAGTACTTC
once | TRBJ2-5 | TRBV20-1 | - | CSASVGIQETQYF | TGCAGTGCTAGTGTCGGGATCCAAGAGACCCAGTACTTC
- | TRBJ1-1 | TRBV5-6 | - | CASSFQGPVTTEAFF | TGTGCCAGCAGCTTTCAGGGGCCTGTTACCACTGAAGCTTTCTTT
- | TRBJ2-3 | TRBV2 | - | CASRELTSTDTQYF | TGTGCCAGCAGAGAGCTAACTAGCACAGATACGCAGTATTTT
- | TRBJ1-1 | TRBV4-1 | - | CASSQDRPYTEAFF | TGCGCCAGCAGCCAAGATCGGCCGTACACTGAAGCTTTCTTT
few | TRBJ2-5 | TRBV24-1 | TRBD2 | CATSDLAGEFQETQYF | TGTGCCACCAGTGATTTAGCGGGGGAATTCCAAGAGACCCAGTACTTC
- | TRBJ2-3 | TRBV7-3 | - | CASSLMGMSTDTQYF | TGTGCCAGCAGCTTAATGGGGATGAGCACAGATACGCAGTATTTT
- | TRBJ1-2 | TRBV7-9 | TRBD1 | CASSLARDRVSYGYTF | TGTGCCAGCAGCTTAGCCCGGGACAGGGTGAGCTATGGCTACACCTTC
few | TRBJ1-2 | TRBV6-2/TRBV6-3 | - | CASSQGRTYGYTF | TGTGCCAGCAGTCAGGGGAGGACTTATGGCTACACCTTC
- | TRBJ2-3 | TRBV7-6 | TRBD2 | CASSSLGLAGTDTQYF | TGTGCCAGCAGCTCCCTGGGGCTAGCGGGCACAGATACGCAGTATTTT
- | TRBJ2-3 | TRBV6-1 | TRBD1 | CASSEGTGLTDTQYF | TGTGCCAGCAGTGAGGGGACAGGCCTCACAGATACGCAGTATTTT
- | TRBJ2-7 | TRBV27 | TRBD2 | CASRRAGPPSYEQYF | TGTGCCAGCAGGCGAGCGGGGCCACCTTCCTACGAGCAGTACTTC
once | TRBJ1-2 | TRBV7-9 | - | CASSFGTRNYGYTF | TGTGCCAGCAGCTTCGGGACGCGGAACTATGGCTACACCTTC
- | TRBJ2-3 | TRBV6-4 | TRBD2 | CASRPSLADTDTQYF | TGTGCCAGCAGACCCTCCCTAGCGGACACAGATACGCAGTATTTT
- | TRBJ1-1 | TRBV6-5 | TRBD1 | CASSYSIGQGSTEAFF | TGTGCCAGCAGTTACTCGATTGGACAGGGAAGTACTGAAGCTTTCTTT
- | TRBJ2-3 | TRBV20-1 | - | CSTRTVRGEDTQYF | TGCAGTACTAGAACTGTACGGGGTGAAGATACGCAGTATTTT
- | TRBJ2-7 | TRBV12-3/TRBV12-4 | TRBD1 | CASSGQGDYEQYF | TGTGCCAGCAGTGGACAGGGCGACTACGAGCAGTACTTC
once | TRBJ2-1 | TRBV6-2/TRBV6-3 | TRBD2 | CASSSWTSGGDYNEQFF | TGTGCCAGCAGTTCATGGACTAGCGGGGGCGATTACAATGAGCAGTTCTTC
few | TRBJ2-1 | TRBV20-1 | TRBD1 | CSARDGTDYNEQFF | TGCAGTGCTAGAGATGGGACAGACTACAATGAGCAGTTCTTC
many | TRBJ2-7 | TRBV9 | - | CASSLTGRQNYEQYF | TGTGCCAGCAGCCTTACAGGGAGACAGAACTACGAGCAGTACTTC
many | TRBJ2-7 | TRBV9 | - | CASSPDSSYEQYF | TGTGCCAGCAGCCCGGACAGCTCCTACGAGCAGTACTTC
- | TRBJ2-3 | TRBV4-3 | - | CASSQDRRQAAMTDTQYF | TGCGCCAGCAGCCAAGACCGTCGGCAGGCGGCTATGACAGATACGCAGTATTTT
- | TRBJ2-1 | TRBV5-1 | - | CASSLEGYGDEQFF | TGCGCCAGCAGCTTGGAAGGGTATGGCGATGAGCAGTTCTTC
- | TRBJ2-7 | TRBV6-6 | - | CASASRDVEYF | TGTGCCAGCGCCTCCCGGGACGTAGAGTACTTC
- | TRBJ2-1 | TRBV7-2 | - | CASSFAGEQFF | TGTGCCAGTAGCTTCGCGGGGGAGCAGTTCTTC
few | TRBJ1-6 | TRBV5-6 | - | CASSLGGAYNSPLHF | TGTGCCAGCAGCTTGGGGGGGGCCTATAATTCACCCCTCCACTTT
once | TRBJ1-2 | TRBV7-9 | - | CASSLLELVWGYTF | TGTGCCAGCAGCTTATTGGAGTTGGTGTGGGGCTACACCTTC
few | TRBJ2-3 | TRBV3-1 | - | CASSPGWGTDTQYF | TGTGCCAGCAGCCCGGGGTGGGGCACAGATACGCAGTATTTT
- | TRBJ2-5 | TRBV2 | TRBD1 | CALILAGGAWETQYF | TGTGCCCTCATCTTGGCAGGGGGCGCTTGGGAGACCCAGTACTTC
- | TRBJ1-2 | TRBV7-9 | TRBD1 | CASSLAFGQGQDGYTF | TGTGCCAGCAGCTTAGCGTTCGGACAGGGGCAGGATGGCTACACCTTC
- | TRBJ1-1 | TRBV20-1 | - | CSARDPRSLDTEAFF | TGCAGTGCTAGAGATCCCCGGAGCCTAGACACTGAAGCTTTCTTT
few | TRBJ2-1 | TRBV9 | TRBD2 | CASSPTGLAERQFF | TGTGCCAGCAGCCCCACGGGACTAGCCGAAAGACAGTTCTTC
- | TRBJ1-4 | TRBV5-5 | - | CASSNHMPGVRSNEKLFF | TGTGCCAGCAGCAATCATATGCCAGGGGTGAGGTCTAATGAAAAACTGTTTTTT
few | TRBJ1-1 | TRBV7-8 | - | CASSLGITEAFF | TGTGCCAGCAGCTTAGGTATCACTGAAGCTTTCTTT
- | TRBJ2-1 | TRBV5-1 | TRBD2 | CASSFQGRDEAGGRWDNEQFF | TGCGCCAGCAGCTTCCAGGGCCGGGACGAAGCGGGAGGCCGATGGGACAATGAGCAGTTCTTC
few | TRBJ2-3 | TRBV28 | - | CASSLSGRVKDTQYF | TGTGCCAGCAGTTTATCCGGACGGGTGAAGGATACGCAGTATTTT
- | TRBJ2-1 | TRBV4-1 | - | CASSHRDRDYEQFF | TGCGCCAGCAGCCACAGAGACAGGGACTATGAGCAGTTCTTC
- | TRBJ1-1 | TRBV7-6 | - | CASSFLGAGDTEAFF | TGTGCCAGCAGCTTCTTAGGGGCCGGAGACACTGAAGCTTTCTTT
- | TRBJ2-7 | TRBV6-2/TRBV6-3 | - | CASSWSGSYNEQYF | TGTGCCAGCAGTTGGAGCGGTTCCTACAATGAGCAGTACTTC
once | TRBJ1-1 | TRBV4-1 | - | CASSQDVGTEAFF | TGCGCCAGCAGCCAAGATGTGGGAACTGAAGCTTTCTTT
- | TRBJ2-7 | TRBV12-3/TRBV12-4 | TRBD1 | CASSPPDRAYEQYF | TGTGCCAGCAGCCCCCCGGACAGGGCCTACGAGCAGTACTTC
- | TRBJ2-7 | TRBV12-3/TRBV12-4 | - | CASRKQGTLLEQYF | TGTGCCAGCAGGAAACAGGGCACTCTACTGGAGCAGTACTTC
- | TRBJ1-2 | TRBV10-3 | - | CAISESRLDRVGYTF | TGTGCCATCAGTGAGTCGAGGTTGGATAGAGTCGGCTACACCTTC